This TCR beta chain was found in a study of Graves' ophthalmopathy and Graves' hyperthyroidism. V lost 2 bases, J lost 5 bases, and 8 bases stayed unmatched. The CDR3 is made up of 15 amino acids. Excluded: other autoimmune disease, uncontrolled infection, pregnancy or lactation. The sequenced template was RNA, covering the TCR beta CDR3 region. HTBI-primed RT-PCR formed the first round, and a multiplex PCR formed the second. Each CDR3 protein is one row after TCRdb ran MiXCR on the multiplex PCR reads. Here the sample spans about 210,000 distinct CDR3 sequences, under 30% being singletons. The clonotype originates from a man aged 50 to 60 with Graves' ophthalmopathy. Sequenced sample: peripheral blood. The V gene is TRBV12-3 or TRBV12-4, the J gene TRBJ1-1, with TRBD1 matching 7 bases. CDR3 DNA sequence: TGTGCCAGCAGTTTAAGGGGGCGTAGACGGACTGAAGCTTTCTTT. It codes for CASSLRGRRRTEAFF.